The 24 T cell receptor beta chains in this list originate from one sample, sequenced in a study of lymphopenia after photon versus proton radiotherapy. The protocol was immunoSEQ multiplex PCR, while the TCRdb copy is restricted to in-frame clones and leaves out a portion. The data show roughly 30,000 clones, 90% to 95% seen once. The sequencing used peripheral blood, collected from a patient treated with photon-based radiotherapy. These TCRs come from a woman aged 45 to 65 with cholangiocarcinoma.

The V call is TRBV4-3, the J call TRBJ1-2; D not resolved. CDR1 and CDR2 from the germline V gene are LGHNA and YSLEER. This CDR3 contains 14 residues. V was trimmed by 1 base and J by 7 bases, leaving 13 bases between them. CDR3 sequence: CASSQGLAEGGYTF. DNA of the CDR3: TGCGCCAGCAGCCAAGGACTCGCGGAGGGTGGCTACACCTTC.

Only one count was recorded for this clone. The chain recombines TRBV5-1 with TRBJ1-1, with D possibly TRBD1 on 5 matching bases. The CDR3 covers 13 residues. Germline V lookup: CDR1 SGHRS, CDR2 YFSETQ. Trimming took 9 bases from V and 2 from J, leaving 14 bases between them. Here the CDR3 reads CATQRGDNTEAFF. The CDR3 DNA sequence: TGCGCCACCCAGCGGGGGGACAACACTGAAGCTTTCTTT.

The CDR3 loop is CASSQDWTGSTGNTIYF. The CDR3 DNA sequence: TGCGCCAGCAGCCAAGATTGGACAGGGTCAACTGGAAACACCATATATTTT. The rearrangement joins TRBV4-3 to TRBJ1-3; 8 nucleotides line up with TRBD1. The germline CDR1 and CDR2 sequences are LGHNA and YSLEER. V shed 0 bases and J 2 bases; nucleotides not matched to a gene: 6. The CDR3 length is 17 residues.

This chain uses TRBV14 with TRBJ1-1; 7 bases match TRBD1. The CDR3 consists of 13 residues. Germline loops: CDR1 SGHDN, CDR2 FVKESK. With V trimmed by 6 bases and J by 6 bases, 7 bases remained unmatched. CDR3 protein: CASSLTGFSEAFF. As DNA, the CDR3 is TGTGCCAGCAGTCTGACAGGGTTTTCTGAAGCTTTCTTT.

This sequence joins TRBV30 and TRBJ2-3; D possibly corresponds to TRBD2 (6 bases). This CDR3 spans 13 amino acids. The V gene lost 5 bases and the J gene lost 2 bases, with 11 bases spanning the gap. Germline loops: CDR1 GTSNPN, CDR2 SVGIG (reference sequence). The CDR3 DNA follows: TGTGCCTGGGGGGGGTTGCTCACAGATACGCAGTATTTT. It specifies CAWGGLLTDTQYF.

The chain uses TRBV7-9 and TRBJ2-1; 10 nucleotides agree with TRBD2. Germline V CDR1 and CDR2: SEHNR, FQNEAQ (reference sequence). The CDR3 loop spans 15 amino acids. V shed 2 bases and J 9 bases; nucleotides not matched to a gene: 7. CDR3 residues: CASSLMSGGAGEQFF. The CDR3 nucleotides read TGTGCCAGCAGCTTAATGAGCGGGGGGGCTGGTGAGCAGTTCTTC.

This rearrangement joins TRBV2 to TRBJ1-5; 10 bases align to TRBD1. Germline V gene data show CDR1 as SNHLY and CDR2 as FYNNEI. The CDR3 contains 15 residues. The trim removed 8 bases at V and 3 bases at J, leaving 7 bases unmatched. CDR3 sequence reads: CASGRQGAVNQPQHF. Written as DNA, the CDR3 is TGTGCCAGCGGACGACAGGGGGCGGTCAATCAGCCCCAGCATTTT.

The chain couples TRBV9 to TRBJ2-7; D is unclear. The V gene's germline CDR1 is SGDLS and CDR2 YYNGEE. Between the trimmed V and J ends, which lost 0 bases and 8 bases, there was a span of 18 bases. The CDR3 length is 15 residues. The CDR3 nucleotides read TGTGCCAGCAGCGTAGGATTCACCGAATCTGCCCAGCAGTACTTC. Translating it yields CASSVGFTESAQQYF.

The chain recombines TRBV30 with TRBJ1-2, with unresolved D. V was pared by 2 bases and J by 5 bases, with 9 bases between. The germline CDR1 and CDR2 sequences are GTSNPN and SVGIG (reference sequence). The CDR3 contains 12 residues. The CDR3 loop is CAWSNLEYGYTF. CDR3 bases: TGTGCCTGGAGTAATCTGGAGTATGGCTACACCTTC.

The V call is TRBV4-1, the J call TRBJ2-7; possible D gene TRBD1, 6 bases. The CDR3 is 15 residues long. Germline V gene sequence: CDR1 MGHRA, CDR2 YSYEKL. V shed 1 base and J shed 2 bases, with 12 bases lying between them. Here the CDR3 DNA reads TGCGCCAGCAGCCAAGGTGGGACAACGACCTACGAGCAGTACTTC. As protein: CASSQGGTTTYEQYF.

This chain joins TRBV7-9 and TRBJ1-2; possibly TRBD1 for D (6 bases). The CDR3 sequence is 14 residues long. V shed 1 base and J shed 6 bases, with 12 bases lying between them. The germline V gene has CDR1 SEHNR and CDR2 FQNEAQ (reference sequence). The CDR3 loop reads CASSLVGGIHGYTF. CDR3 in DNA: TGTGCCAGCAGCTTAGTAGGGGGGATTCATGGCTACACCTTC.

J is TRBJ1-3 and V is TRBV9, with TRBD1 matching 9 bases. The CDR3 has 17 amino acids. Trimming at V came to 4 bases and at J to 1 base, leaving 9 bases not matched to a gene. CDR1 and CDR2 (germline): SGDLS, YYNGEE. In DNA form, the CDR3 reads TGTGCCAGCAGCAAAGTCCGGGACAGGGCGTCTGGAAACACCATATATTTT. The encoded protein is CASSKVRDRASGNTIYF. Together with reference TRBV9 and TRBJ1-3, the CDR3 gives the full variable domain: DSGVTQTPKHLITATGQRVTLRCSPRSGDLSVYWYQQSLDQGLQFLIQYYNGEERAKGNILERFSAQQFPDLHSELNLSSLELGDSALYFCASSKVRDRASGNTIYFGEGSWLTVV.

The chain joins TRBV30 to TRBJ2-7, with 10 bases lining up with TRBD1. CDR1 GTSNPN and CDR2 SVGIG come from the germline V gene (reference sequence). The V segment lost 4 bases and the J segment 4 bases; nucleotides outside the gene matches: 7. CDR3 length equals 14 residues. The CDR3 reads CAWTSGDRGYEQYF. The CDR3 nucleotides are TGTGCCTGGACCTCAGGGGACAGGGGATACGAGCAGTACTTC.

For the CDR3, the DNA is TGTGCCAGCAGCTTAGAACCTCATAAGTACTTC. Translation: CASSLEPHKYF. The chain has TRBV11-2 and TRBJ2-7; no firm D call. V was pared by 0 bases and J by 11 bases, with 8 bases between. The germline gives CDR1 SGHAT, CDR2 FQNNGV. The CDR3 consists of 11 residues.

This chain uses TRBV7-2 with TRBJ2-7; TRBD1 matches at 8 bases. Losses at the gene ends were 5 bases for V and 6 bases for J; bases not matched to a gene: 12. CDR1 and CDR2 from the germline V gene are SGHTA and FQGNSA. The CDR3 is 15 residues long. DNA for the CDR3: TGTGCCAGCAGCCCTAGTCCTGGGACAGGACGCGAGCAGTACTTC. This encodes CASSPSPGTGREQYF.

The chain uses TRBV5-1 and TRBJ2-2, with unresolved D. Trimming took 2 bases from V and 6 from J, leaving 11 bases between them. CDR1 and CDR2 (germline): SGHRS, YFSETQ. This CDR3 is 14 amino acids long. CDR3 protein: CASSFRSSAGELFF. The DNA of the CDR3 is TGCGCCAGCAGCTTTAGGAGCAGCGCCGGGGAGCTGTTTTTT.

This sequence joins TRBV5-5 and TRBJ2-3; no reliable D call. The CDR3 consists of 12 residues. V was trimmed by 5 bases and J by 0 bases, leaving 4 bases between them. Germline assignment: CDR1 SGHKS and CDR2 YYEKEE (reference sequence). The CDR3 is CASSSSTDTQYF. The CDR3 DNA follows: TGTGCCAGCAGTTCAAGCACAGATACGCAGTATTTT.

The genes are TRBV29-1 and TRBJ2-5; D tentatively fits TRBD1 or TRBD2 (5 bases each). This CDR3 has 14 residues. Germline CDR1 and CDR2: SQVTM and ANQGSEA. The V and J ends lost 1 base and 4 bases respectively, with 13 bases between them. The CDR3: CSVEGAGGGETQYF. The DNA for the CDR3 is TGCAGCGTTGAAGGAGCCGGTGGGGGAGAGACCCAGTACTTC.

The J gene is TRBJ1-3, the V gene TRBV5-6, with 8 bases aligning to TRBD1. The V gene's germline CDR1 is SGHDT and CDR2 YYEEEE. The V segment lost 3 bases and the J segment 2 bases; nucleotides outside the gene matches: 7. The CDR3 is 16 residues long. CDR3 in DNA: TGTGCCAGCAGCTCAAAGGACAGGGAAACTGGAAACACCATATATTTT. Its protein product is CASSSKDRETGNTIYF.

The genes are TRBV5-4 and TRBJ1-1; D remains unclear. Germline CDR1 SGHNT, CDR2 YYREEE (reference sequence). The CDR3 spans 13 residues. Trimming removed 4 bases at V and 0 bases at J, with 7 bases between. CDR3 in DNA: TGTGCCAGCAGCGCCACCGTGAACACTGAAGCTTTCTTT. It specifies CASSATVNTEAFF.

The rearrangement links TRBV5-1 to TRBJ1-1; unclear D gene. In germline, CDR1 is SGHRS, CDR2 YFSETQ. The CDR3 totals 14 residues. V shed 4 bases and J shed 0 bases, with 10 bases lying between them. The DNA for the CDR3 is TGCGCCAGCAGCGCGCTGACGCTGAACACTGAAGCTTTCTTT. Its translation: CASSALTLNTEAFF.

The genes are TRBV7-6 and TRBJ1-6, with D perhaps matching TRBD1 (5 bases). Germline V gene data show CDR1 as SGHVS and CDR2 as FNYEAQ. The CDR3 is 15 amino acids. Trimming stripped 5 bases from V and 7 bases from J, with 15 bases between. The CDR3 coding sequence is TGTGCCAGCAGCGCCCGGGGGGGGACCAATTCACCCCTCCACTTT. Its protein product is CASSARGGTNSPLHF.

This chain links TRBV11-2 with TRBJ1-3; tentative D call: TRBD1 (5 bases). The CDR3 is 14 amino acids. Germline lookup yields CDR1 SGHAT and CDR2 FQNNGV. Between the trimmed V and J ends, which lost 6 bases and 2 bases, there was a span of 11 bases. CDR3 DNA sequence: TGTGCCAGCAGACAACGGGGGACTGGAAACACCATATATTTT. It encodes CASRQRGTGNTIYF. The whole variable domain, filled in from reference TRBV11-2 and TRBJ1-3, reads EAGVAQSPRYKIIEKRQSVAFWCNPISGHATLYWYQQILGQGPKLLIQFQNNGVVDDSQLPKDRFSAERLKGVDSTLKIQPAKLEDSAVYLCASRQRGTGNTIYFGEGSWLTVV.

The rearrangement uses TRBV27 and TRBJ1-1; D is unresolved. Trimming cost V 6 bases and J 5 bases, with 10 bases left between them. This CDR3 contains 12 residues. The V gene's germline CDR1 is MNHEY and CDR2 SMNVEV (reference sequence). The CDR3 DNA reads as TGTGCCAGCAGAAAAGAGGGTACTGAAGCTTTCTTT. This sequence encodes CASRKEGTEAFF.